The present TCR beta chain was sequenced within a study of blood T cell repertoires in COVID-19 (dated by TCRdb to 2020 to 2021). The study in broad terms: Samples covering the acute and convalescent phases of COVID-19 were provided by collaborators in the United States, Italy and Spain. The prospective study material was composed of cDNA or gDNA derived from T cells, B-cell-depleted T cells, or PBMCs. The dataset comprised deeply sampled blood TCRbeta repertoires from subjects exposed to, actively infected with, or recovered from COVID-19. The repertoires were released in a freely available public database intended as a resource for research on the immune response to SARS-CoV-2. The samples were drawn from the first 160 participants of the ongoing ImmuneRACE study and from 950 to 1,500 subjects provided by 6 global collaborators. A de-identified subject ID, COVID-19 status, age in years and sex were almost always included in the sample metadata. Where HLA class I and class II types were available, the types were taken from metadata supplied by the sample provider, not from assay-based typing.

The collaborating institutions used their own protocols to collect whole blood in K2EDTA tubes. For TCRbeta analysis, collaborators shipped samples in one of three forms: frozen whole blood, isolated PBMCs, or DNA extracted from either of those sample types. Turning to this clone: Its antigen remains unidentified. Base-call qualities are not available, and no considerably larger clone is one nucleotide away.

The germline V gene sets CDR1 to SGHRS and CDR2 to YFSETQ. From cysteine to phenylalanine, the CDR3 is 14 amino acids long. Left in the record is the CDR3 DNA by itself, 42 bases read in frame from the first base. V lost 2 bases and J lost 1 base; the stretch between them is 7 bases long. TCRbeta CDR3 regions were amplified from genomic DNA by means of the immunoSEQ Assay, a bias-controlled multiplex PCR. Per the original workflow: The number of nucleated cells in each sample was estimated from the amplification of reference gene primers within the assay. To quantify the absolute abundance of each unique TCRbeta CDR3 rearrangement, sequence reads were collapsed and filtered. For each sample, productive Simpson clonality was calculated as the square root of Simpson's diversity index over productive rearrangements. TCRdb provides this immuneACCESS table in a form limited to in-frame rearrangements. Some clones are lacking; in checked studies, under half of them reflect an unresolved V gene, and why the rest are absent is not known. For V, J and clone size, that table is used; D and trimming come from the DNA. This sample lists 130,000 to 150,000 clones; 85% to 90% were detected once. Of the sample, approximately 10% is held by the ten largest clones.

General findings and caveats noted by the study authors: The amount of clinical and demographic metadata varied by source and participant and was provided uncurated.

Here the chain combines TRBV5-1 and TRBJ1-3, with a tentative D gene TRBD1 over 5 matching bases. Sample: peripheral blood. The origin of this receptor is a man in his forties or fifties with active or convalescent COVID-19. DNA sequence: TGCGCCAGCAGCTTCGGGGGGTCTGGAAACACCATATATTTT. It encodes CASSFGGSGNTIYF.